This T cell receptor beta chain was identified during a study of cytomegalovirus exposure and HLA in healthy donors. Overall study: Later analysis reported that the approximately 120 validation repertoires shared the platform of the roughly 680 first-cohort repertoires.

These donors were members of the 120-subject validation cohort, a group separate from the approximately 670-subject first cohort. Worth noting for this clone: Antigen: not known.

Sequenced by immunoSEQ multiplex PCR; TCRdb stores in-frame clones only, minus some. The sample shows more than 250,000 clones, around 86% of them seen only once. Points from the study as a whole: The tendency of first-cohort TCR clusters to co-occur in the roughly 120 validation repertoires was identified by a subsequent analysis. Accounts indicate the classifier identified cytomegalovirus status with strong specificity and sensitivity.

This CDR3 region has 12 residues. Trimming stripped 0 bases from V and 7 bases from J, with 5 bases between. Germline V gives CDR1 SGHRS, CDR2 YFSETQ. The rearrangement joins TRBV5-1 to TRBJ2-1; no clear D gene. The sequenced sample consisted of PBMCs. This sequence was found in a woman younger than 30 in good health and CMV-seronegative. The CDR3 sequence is CASSLVLNEQFF. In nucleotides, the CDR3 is TGCGCCAGCAGCTTGGTATTGAATGAGCAGTTCTTC.